A single sample gave rise to the 32 T cell receptor beta chains below, sequenced in a study of patients and donors after allogeneic stem cell transplantation. MiXCR was run by TCRdb on the RT-PCR reads, yielding one entry per CDR3 protein. The sample records fewer than 12,000 distinct CDR3 sequences, under 25% being singletons. The sequenced sample consisted of blood, either unsorted or a sorted T cell fraction (not recorded which). Receptors originate from a human donor who was either an allogeneic HSCT recipient or a stem cell or donor lymphocyte infusion donor (not recorded which). It is not recorded whose cells these are; they may come from a transplant donor.

A few counts support this clonotype. This rearrangement joins TRBV2 to TRBJ2-7; D possibly uses TRBD1 or TRBD2 (6 bases each). V gave up 1 base and J gave up 2 bases, with 9 bases separating them. The CDR3 is made up of 14 amino acids. Germline V CDR1 and CDR2: SNHLY, FYNNEI. The CDR3 DNA is TGTGCCAGCAGTGAAGGGGGGGCGACCTACGAGCAGTACTTC. It translates to CASSEGGATYEQYF.

Ten or more counts support this clonotype. The chain is built from TRBV7-2 and TRBJ1-2; no clear D gene. Germline CDR1 SGHTA, CDR2 FQGNSA. Trimming pared 5 bases from V and 8 bases from J, leaving 21 bases between. This CDR3 is built from 15 residues. CDR3 region: CASSPLRGSLGGYTF. The CDR3 DNA is TGTGCCAGCAGCCCCTTGCGGGGATCCTTAGGGGGCTACACCTTC.

This clonotype appeared a few times. The genes are TRBV3-1 and TRBJ1-1; 8 bases line up with TRBD1. CDR1 LGHDT and CDR2 YNNKEL come from the germline V gene (reference sequence). V lost 1 base to trimming and J lost 5 bases; unmatched junction nucleotides: 3. The CDR3 extends over 14 amino acids. For the CDR3, the DNA is TGTGCCAGCAGCCAAGCACAGGGGGGGACTGAAGCTTTCTTT. It is translated as CASSQAQGGTEAFF.

This clonotype came up a few times. This rearrangement joins TRBV4-3 to TRBJ1-6; D perhaps matches TRBD1 (6 bases). CDR1 LGHNA and CDR2 YSLEER come from the germline V gene. V dropped 3 bases and J dropped 7 bases, with 13 bases sitting between them. The CDR3 contains 15 residues. In nucleotides, the CDR3 is TGCGCCAGCAGCCAGACGATCACAGGGAATTCACCCCTCCACTTT. The encoded protein is CASSQTITGNSPLHF.

This clonotype has ten or more counts. V gene TRBV10-3 combines with J gene TRBJ1-2; D might be TRBD1 (5 bases). The V gene's germline CDR1 is ENHRY and CDR2 SYGVKD. The CDR3 contains 13 residues. V was pared by 3 bases and J by 3 bases, with 8 bases between. The CDR3 coding sequence is TGTGCCATCAGTGATTGGGGGGACTATGGCTACACCTTC. This translates into CAISDWGDYGYTF.

In this sample, this clonotype turned up many times. The chain has TRBV7-3 and TRBJ2-1, with a weak D call TRBD1 (6 bases). The CDR3 runs to 17 residues. Trimming removed 5 bases at V and 6 bases at J, with 23 bases between. CDR1 SGHTA and CDR2 FQGTGA come from the germline V gene. The CDR3 DNA reads TGTGCCAGCAGCCAGACCTTAACAGGGAGTATGGGCAATGAGCAGTTCTTC. Its protein is CASSQTLTGSMGNEQFF.

This clonotype was detected many times. The chain's CDR3 is CASSQEDAGARQPQHF. CDR3 in DNA: TGTGCCAGCAGCCAAGAAGATGCAGGGGCCCGTCAGCCCCAGCATTTT. The rearrangement joins TRBV4-2 to TRBJ1-5, with D possibly being TRBD1 (6 bases). V gave up 0 bases and J gave up 6 bases, with 15 bases separating them. Germline V CDR1 and CDR2: LGHNA, YNFKEQ. The CDR3 covers 16 residues.

This clonotype was counted ten times or more. The rearrangement uses TRBV3-1 and TRBJ2-1; D gene uncertain. The CDR3 has 15 amino acids. V was cut by 0 bases and J by 8 bases, with 14 bases left in between. Germline values: CDR1 LGHDT, CDR2 YNNKEL (reference sequence). This CDR3 is CASSQEVLLGDEQFF. DNA of the CDR3: TGTGCCAGCAGCCAAGAGGTGCTCCTAGGAGATGAGCAGTTCTTC.

This clonotype showed up just a few times. The CDR3 spells CASSLDATGYGYTF. Here the CDR3 DNA reads TGCGCCAGCAGCTTGGACGCCACAGGGTATGGCTACACCTTC. This chain links TRBV5-1 with TRBJ1-2; D perhaps matches TRBD1 (6 bases). The CDR3 sequence is 14 residues long. The V and J ends lost 0 bases and 5 bases respectively, with 11 bases between them. Germline CDR1 and CDR2: SGHRS and YFSETQ.

This CDR3 is CASSSKSQGARTEAFF. The CDR3, as DNA: TGTGCCAGCAGCTCCAAATCCCAGGGGGCCCGGACTGAAGCTTTCTTT. The genes are TRBV5-4 and TRBJ1-1; 8 bases fit TRBD1. The CDR3 is 16 residues long. CDR1 SGHNT and CDR2 YYREEE come from the germline V gene (reference sequence). Trimming cost V 3 bases and J 5 bases; bases outside gene matches: 12.

Notes on this clonotype: One end of the junction is discordant with germline, which a read error may explain. V usage is TRBV3-1 and J usage is TRBJ1-5; no firm D call. The CDR3 spans 14 residues. CDR1 is LGHDT and CDR2 is YNNKEL in the germline V gene (reference sequence). CDR3 in amino acids: CASSRGNSNQPRLF. The CDR3 DNA reads TGTGCCAGCAGCCGAGGGAATAGCAATCAGCCCCGGCTTTTT.

This clonotype was found a few times. The chain links TRBV20-1 to TRBJ2-3; D might be TRBD2 (5 bases). Trimming left V 1 base short and J 8 bases short, with 22 bases between. The CDR3 consists of 16 residues. The V gene's germline CDR1 is DFQATT and CDR2 SNEGSKA (reference sequence). The CDR3 coding sequence is TGCAGTGCTAGAGGTTGGCCAGGAGAGCACGGAGGTACGCAGTATTTT. Its translation is CSARGWPGEHGGTQYF.

Many counts were recorded for this clonotype. This sequence joins TRBV2 and TRBJ1-5; D is unclear. CDR1 and CDR2 from the germline V gene are SNHLY and FYNNEI. The CDR3 length is 14 residues. With 2 bases removed from V and 1 base from J, the gap between germline ends came to 6 bases. CDR3 region: CASSEPASNQPQHF. In DNA, the CDR3 is TGTGCCAGCAGTGAACCCGCCAGCAATCAGCCCCAGCATTTT. Variable domain in full (rest from reference TRBV2 and TRBJ1-5): EPEVTQTPSHQVTQMGQEVILRCVPISNHLYFYWYRQILGQKVEFLVSFYNNEISEKSEIFDDQFSVERPDGSNFTLKIRSTKLEDSAMYFCASSEPASNQPQHFGDGTRLSIL.

The chain carries TRBV6-4 and TRBJ1-1; 9 positions agree with TRBD1. J lost 9 bases, V lost 5 bases, and 4 bases had no gene match. CDR1 is MRHNA and CDR2 is SNTAGT in the germline V gene. This CDR3 comprises 12 residues. CDR3 bases: TGTGCCAGCAGTCCAGGACAGGGGAAAGCTTTCTTT. It yields the protein CASSPGQGKAFF.

The rearrangement links TRBV20-1 to TRBJ1-1; 8 nucleotides align to TRBD1. The J segment lost 4 bases and the V segment lost 2 bases, leaving 6 bases of the junction unmatched. The CDR3 consists of 14 residues. Germline V gives CDR1 DFQATT, CDR2 SNEGSKA (reference sequence). CDR3 in DNA: TGCAGTGCTAGAAACGGACAGGGCGGCACTGAAGCTTTCTTT. It translates to CSARNGQGGTEAFF.

This clonotype has only a few counts. The gene calls are TRBV20-1 and TRBJ1-6; 9 bases match TRBD1. Germline-derived CDR1 and CDR2 are DFQATT and SNEGSKA (reference sequence). The CDR3 is 18 amino acids. V lost 1 base to trimming and J lost 6 bases; unmatched junction nucleotides: 13. CDR3 sequence (DNA): TGCAGTGCTAGAGGACTTGGGACAGGGAGTATCCGTAATTCACCCCTCCACTTT. It specifies CSARGLGTGSIRNSPLHF.

V usage is TRBV12-3 or TRBV12-4 and J usage is TRBJ2-1; D is unresolved. The ends were cut back, 2 bases at V and 7 bases at J, with 6 bases in the middle. This CDR3 has 12 amino acids. The CDR3 is CASSLHFNEQFF. The CDR3 DNA reads TGTGCCAGCAGTTTACATTTTAATGAGCAGTTCTTC.

A few counts support this clonotype. The rearrangement joins TRBV10-3 to TRBJ1-3; 7 positions match TRBD1. This CDR3 spans 12 amino acids. The J segment lost 4 bases and the V segment lost 9 bases, leaving 3 bases of the junction unmatched. Germline V gene sequence: CDR1 ENHRY, CDR2 SYGVKD. The CDR3 region has the DNA TGTGCCATTTCGGACAGGGGAAACACCATATATTTT. Its protein is CAISDRGNTIYF.

This clonotype was seen only a few times. This chain links TRBV5-1 with TRBJ1-2, with D perhaps matching TRBD1 (6 bases). Germline lookup yields CDR1 SGHRS and CDR2 YFSETQ. Trimming stripped 3 bases from V and 7 bases from J, with 13 bases between. This CDR3 has 13 amino acids. The CDR3 spells CASSSGGTSGYTF. For the CDR3, the DNA is TGCGCCAGCAGCTCCGGCGGGACATCTGGCTACACCTTC.

The chain uses TRBV20-1 and TRBJ2-3; 10 nucleotides agree with TRBD2. The CDR3 is 16 amino acids. The V gene's germline CDR1 is DFQATT and CDR2 SNEGSKA (reference sequence). V shed 1 base and J 7 bases; nucleotides not matched to a gene: 11. The CDR3 nucleotides are TGCAGTGCTAGAGGAGTCAGCGGGGGGGCTGGGCATACGCAGTATTTT. This translates into CSARGVSGGAGHTQYF.

The chain uses TRBV6-2 or TRBV6-3 and TRBJ1-4, with D perhaps TRBD1 (5 bases). This CDR3 is 14 amino acids long. CDR1 is MNHEY, CDR2 SVGEGT, per germline. Between the trimmed V and J ends, which lost 6 bases and 2 bases, there was a span of 10 bases. Here the CDR3 DNA reads TGTGCCAGCAGGCCGGGACGGACTAATGAAAAACTGTTTTTT. This sequence encodes CASRPGRTNEKLFF.

This clonotype was observed a few times. The V gene is TRBV7-2, the J gene TRBJ1-3; D unresolved. Trimming cost V 2 bases and J 3 bases, with 11 bases left between them. Germline V CDR1 and CDR2: SGHTA, FQGNSA. This CDR3 comprises 15 residues. The CDR3 coding sequence is TGTGCCAGCAGCTTAATGTTGATGGGTGGAAACACCATATATTTT. Its protein is CASSLMLMGGNTIYF.

This clonotype was detected many times. V and J are TRBV9 and TRBJ2-2, with D perhaps TRBD1 (5 bases). With 4 bases removed from V and 5 bases from J, the gap between germline ends came to 18 bases. The CDR3 is made up of 16 amino acids. Per the germline V gene, CDR1 is SGDLS and CDR2 is YYNGEE. CDR3 in DNA: TGTGCCAGCAGCATCGAGGCAGGACCAGGGACCGGGGAGCTGTTTTTT. Amino acids: CASSIEAGPGTGELFF.

This chain connects TRBV11-2 to TRBJ2-1; unclear D gene. The V end lost 5 bases, the J end lost 5 bases, and 13 bases lay between the germline ends. CDR3 length: 14 residues. CDR1 is SGHAT, CDR2 FQNNGV, per germline. The CDR3 nucleotides read TGTGCCAGCAGCCTAATGCACTCTAACAATGAGCAGTTCTTC. Its protein product is CASSLMHSNNEQFF.

The table lists this clonotype with a few counts. The chain combines TRBV5-1 with TRBJ2-3; D is ambiguous. Trimming removed 0 bases from V and 2 bases from J, with 10 bases in between. CDR3 length equals 15 residues. Germline V lookup: CDR1 SGHRS, CDR2 YFSETQ. The CDR3 here is CASSLGNSATDTQYF. The CDR3 bases are TGCGCCAGCAGCTTGGGGAATTCCGCCACAGATACGCAGTATTTT.

This chain uses TRBV6-2 or TRBV6-3 with TRBJ1-2; no clear D. The V gene lost 0 bases and the J gene lost 6 bases, with 5 bases spanning the gap. The germline gives CDR1 MNHEY, CDR2 SVGEGT. The CDR3 covers 12 residues. CDR3 nucleotides: TGTGCCAGCAGTTACTCAGGAGATGGCTACACCTTC. Amino acid sequence: CASSYSGDGYTF.

J is TRBJ2-1 and V is TRBV4-3; no firm D call. The germline gives CDR1 LGHNA, CDR2 YSLEER. Trimming removed 7 bases from V and 13 bases from J, with 20 bases in between. The CDR3 runs to 13 residues. The CDR3 nucleotides read TGCGCCAGCAACCACTTCCGCTGTCAAGTCCAGTTCTTC. As protein: CASNHFRCQVQFF.

The V gene is TRBV6-6, the J gene TRBJ2-2; perhaps TRBD2 as D (5 bases). Germline lookup yields CDR1 MNHNY and CDR2 SVGAGI (reference sequence). V lost 2 bases to trimming and J lost 1 base, with 8 bases between them. This CDR3 spans 15 amino acids. CDR3 region: CASSYASLNTGELFF. CDR3 DNA: TGTGCCAGCAGTTACGCTAGCTTGAACACCGGGGAGCTGTTTTTT.

The chain couples TRBV3-1 to TRBJ2-2; TRBD1 matches 9 bases. Germline assignment: CDR1 LGHDT and CDR2 YNNKEL (reference sequence). V lost 1 base and J lost 4; bases outside the gene matches: 7. This CDR3 comprises 17 residues. This chain's CDR3 is CASSQGGTGRTTGELFF. The CDR3 nucleotides read TGTGCCAGCAGCCAAGGGGGGACAGGGAGGACCACCGGGGAGCTGTTTTTT.

Ten or more counts support this clonotype. The V gene is TRBV29-1, the J gene TRBJ1-3, with TRBD1 matching over 8 bases. Per germline, CDR1 SQVTM and CDR2 ANQGSEA. The CDR3 is 15 residues long. Unmatched junction bases numbered 9, after V lost 4 bases and J lost 4 bases. The CDR3 region is CSVAEGGTGGNTIYF. CDR3 DNA: TGCAGCGTTGCAGAGGGAGGGACAGGAGGAAACACCATATATTTT.

This clonotype showed up many times. The chain recombines TRBV7-8 with TRBJ2-7; 7 nucleotides align to TRBD1. The CDR3 runs to 13 residues. Looked up from germline, CDR1 is SGHVS and CDR2 is FQNEAQ. Trimming cost V 6 bases and J 2 bases; bases outside gene matches: 4. The CDR3, as DNA: TGTGCCAGCAGTCACAGGGGCCCCTACGAGCAGTACTTC. Translating it yields CASSHRGPYEQYF.

The sample holds many counts of this clonotype. The chain combines TRBV7-8 with TRBJ2-1; a weak D match, TRBD2 (6 bases). Germline V CDR1 and CDR2: SGHVS, FQNEAQ. The CDR3 runs 16 residues. Between the trimmed V and J ends, which lost 5 bases and 4 bases, there was a span of 18 bases. The CDR3 nucleotides read TGTGCCAGCAGCCCTCAACTAGCCCTATCATACAATGAGCAGTTCTTC. Amino acid sequence: CASSPQLALSYNEQFF.